This note documents a single TCR beta chain sequence. Its target is not known. This sample is part of a study of CD8+ T cells in alopecia areata. Overall study: Dosing spanned 6 to 18 months on tofacitinib, then 6 months off drug.

Broader study findings: Having just one nonresponder leaves the connection between baseline CD8+ expansion and response unresolved. Scalp clonality and expanded CD8+ clones among the top 100 fell significantly with tofacitinib.

Treatment of the sample: oral pan-JAK inhibitor, 5-10 mg twice daily. Lesional scalp punch biopsies and peripheral blood came from alopecia areata patients. Reverse transcribed after extraction, RNA yielded cDNA as the sequencing template. The table came from immunoSEQ multiplex PCR; TCRdb's copy has only in-frame clones and leaves some out. In the table there are about 190,000 clones, approximately 56% of which are singletons. The CDR3 is made up of 14 amino acids. With 3 bases removed from V and 11 bases from J, the gap between germline ends came to 18 bases. Germline CDR1 and CDR2: MNHNY and SVGAGI (reference sequence).

This receptor was obtained from a human donor with alopecia areata. The rearrangement uses TRBV6-6 and TRBJ2-3, with D possibly TRBD2 on 5 matching bases. The input for sequencing was CD4+ T cells sorted from blood, taken at week 4, from a patient treated with tofacitinib. DNA of the CDR3: TGTGCCAGCAGTTATCTCCCGACCGGGATGGGGCAGTATTTT. Its protein is CASSYLPTGMGQYF.